The rows below give T cell receptor beta chains drawn from one sample of a study of T cells in narcolepsy. TCRdb keeps only in-frame clones here, not all; method: immunoSEQ multiplex PCR. Here the sample spans tens of thousands of clones, less than 85% being singletons. The sample taken for sequencing was CD45RA- memory CD4+ T cells from PBMCs. These receptors all stem from a human donor with narcolepsy. The CDR3 runs from the conserved cysteine through the conserved F or W. D genes are given only for firm matches. Clone size is given for some rows only: seen once, a few or many times, or a class if the clone is expanded.

TRBV5-6	14	TRBD1	TRBJ1-3	.	TGTGCCAGCAGCCCTGGACAGGGGGTATACACCATATATTTT	CASSPGQGVYTIYF
TRBV11-2	15	TRBD2	TRBJ2-1	few	TGTGCCAGCAGCTCCCAGCGGGGTACCTACAATGAGCAGTTCTTC	CASSSQRGTYNEQFF
TRBV30	14	.	TRBJ1-5	few	TGTGCCTGGAGTGTGGGTCAGTTCAATCAGCCCCAGCATTTT	CAWSVGQFNQPQHF
TRBV5-5	15	.	TRBJ2-4	.	TGTGCCAGCAGCTGGGACCGGGACGGAAAAAACATTCAGTACTTC	CASSWDRDGKNIQYF
TRBV28	17	TRBD1	TRBJ1-1	once	TGTGCCAGCAGTTCCTCCCTGGGACAGGGGGCTGGGACTGAAGCTTTCTTT	CASSSSLGQGAGTEAFF
TRBV15	15	.	TRBJ2-5	.	TGTGCCACCAGCCCATTCGACAGGTACCAAGAGACCCAGTACTTC	CATSPFDRYQETQYF
TRBV7-6	14	.	TRBJ1-1	.	TGTGCCAGCAGCCTTCTACTGATGAACACTGAAGCTTTCTTT	CASSLLLMNTEAFF
TRBV9	15	.	TRBJ2-1	.	TGTGCCAGCAGCGTAGCGGTCTCAGGGGCAGGTGAGCAGTTCTTC	CASSVAVSGAGEQFF
TRBV28	15	TRBD2	TRBJ2-3	.	TGTGCCAGCAGTTTAAGCGGGGGGATGTCAGATACGCAGTATTTT	CASSLSGGMSDTQYF
TRBV25-1	13	.	TRBJ2-2	.	.	CASTAFGAGELFF
TRBV5-4	14	.	TRBJ2-5	.	TGTGCCAGCAGCTCCAAGTCCCAACAAGAGACCCAGTACTTC	CASSSKSQQETQYF
TRBV5-5	14	TRBD1	TRBJ1-1	.	TGTGCCAGCAGCTCGACAGGGGAGGTCACTGAAGCTTTCTTT	CASSSTGEVTEAFF
TRBV5-1	15	TRBD1	TRBJ1-2	.	TGCGCCAGCAGCGCGGGACAGCCTCCGGACTATGGCTACACCTTC	CASSAGQPPDYGYTF
TRBV4-3	18	.	TRBJ1-4	.	TGCGCCAGCAGCCAAGAGGGAGCAGGGAGGGATCTTAATGAAAAACTGTTTTTT	CASSQEGAGRDLNEKLFF
TRBV5-1	15	TRBD1	TRBJ2-7	.	TGCGCCAGCAGCTTGGATGGACAGGGGGTCCACGAGCAGTACTTC	CASSLDGQGVHEQYF
TRBV18	13	TRBD1	TRBJ1-2	.	TGTGCCAGCTCGCCGACAGGGATCGATGGCTGCACCTTC	CASSPTGIDGCTF
TRBV2	12	.	TRBJ1-6	.	TGTGCCAGCAGTGAATCCCCGGGAGCCCTCCACTTT	CASSESPGALHF
TRBV7-9	14	TRBD1	TRBJ1-4	.	TGTGCCAGCAGCTTACAGGGGGCGGGCGAAAAACTGTTTTTT	CASSLQGAGEKLFF
TRBV19	16	TRBD1	TRBJ1-3	.	TGTGCCAGAATCCCAGGGGGCAAGAACTCTGGAAACACCATATATTTT	CARIPGGKNSGNTIYF
TRBV10-3	14	.	TRBJ2-7	.	TGTGCCGCGACAACAGGGAGCGCCATGGGCGAGCAGTACTTC	CAATTGSAMGEQYF
TRBV5-4	15	TRBD1	TRBJ2-4	once	TGTGCCAGCAGCTTGGGAGGACAGGGGATAAAGGATCAGTACTTC	CASSLGGQGIKDQYF
TRBV5-8	13	.	TRBJ1-2	.	TGTGCCAGCAGCTTGCAGGGAAACTATGGCTACACCTTC	CASSLQGNYGYTF
TRBV5-1	15	.	TRBJ1-3	once	TGCGCCAGCAGCCTCATCCCAGATACTGGAAACACCATATATTTT	CASSLIPDTGNTIYF
TRBV29-1	12	.	TRBJ1-1	.	TGCAGCGTTGCTCGCACGAACACTGAAGCTTTCTTT	CSVARTNTEAFF
TRBV6-5	14	TRBD1	TRBJ1-2	.	TGTGCCAGCAGTCCGGGACAGGGTTTTAATGGCTACACCTTC	CASSPGQGFNGYTF
TRBV6-5	15	.	TRBJ2-3	.	TGTGCCAGCGGAAGTCTAGGGGGGGGCACAGATACGCAGTATTTT	CASGSLGGGTDTQYF
TRBV7-2	13	.	TRBJ2-1	.	TGTGCCAGCAGCTCGTATTACGACAATGAGCAGTTCTTC	CASSSYYDNEQFF
TRBV18	14	TRBD1	TRBJ1-2	.	TGTGCCAGCTCACAGGGACAGAAGGACTATGGCTACACCTTC	CASSQGQKDYGYTF
TRBV19	13	.	TRBJ2-3	.	TGTGCCACGCGACAGGAGGATACAGATACGCAGTATTTT	CATRQEDTDTQYF
TRBV28	13	.	TRBJ2-7	.	TGTGCCGGACGAGACAGCGCTAGAGGAGAGCAGTACTTC	CAGRDSARGEQYF
TRBV5-4	14	.	TRBJ1-1	.	TGTGCCAGCTCATCGGGTCTAACAAGCACTGAAGCTTTCTTT	CASSSGLTSTEAFF
TRBV2	14	.	TRBJ2-5	.	TGTGCCAGCAGTGAACTAACGGTCCAAGAGACCCAGTACTTC	CASSELTVQETQYF
TRBV9	14	.	TRBJ2-1	.	TGTGCCAGCAGCCCCCAGGTACGAGGGGATGAGCAGTTCTTC	CASSPQVRGDEQFF
TRBV19	17	TRBD1	TRBJ1-3	.	TGTGCCAGTAGTCGCCTCTCCGAGGGGGCCGGTGGAAACACCATATATTTT	CASSRLSEGAGGNTIYF
TRBV7-9	15	.	TRBJ1-4	.	TGTGCCAGCAGCTCAGCCCAAGGAACTAATGAAAAACTGTTTTTT	CASSSAQGTNEKLFF
TRBV7-2	16	.	TRBJ1-5	.	TGTGCCAGCAGCGACTTCGTGGACAGCCCAATCAGCCCCCAGCATTTT	CASSDFVDSPISPQHF
TRBV18	16	.	TRBJ1-1	.	TGTGCCAGCTCACCACTCCTGGAACTCATGAACACTGAAGCTTTCTTT	CASSPLLELMNTEAFF
TRBV7-2	13	.	TRBJ1-4	.	TGTGCCAGCAGCCCCCGACAGAGAGAAAAACTGTTTTTT	CASSPRQREKLFF
TRBV21-1	20	.	TRBJ2-1	.	TGTGCCAGCAGCAAAAAAATAGCCGTTAGTCCCCAACCATCCTACAATGAGCAGTTCTTC	CASSKKIAVSPQPSYNEQFF
TRBV7-2	13	.	TRBJ2-3	.	TGTGCCAGCAGCTTAGACCTCCCCAGGGTGCCGTATTTT	CASSLDLPRVPYF
TRBV2	16	.	TRBJ1-4	.	TGTGCCAGCAGTGTTGGTAGACACAGGCAAAATGAAAAACTGTTTTTT	CASSVGRHRQNEKLFF
TRBV5-4	16	TRBD1	TRBJ2-2	.	TGTGCCAGCAGCCCGTCGGGACAGGGAGCGGGCGGGGAGCTGTTTTTT	CASSPSGQGAGGELFF
TRBV2	14	.	TRBJ1-1	.	TGTGCCAGCAGTTCTCAGGGTGGGAACACTGAAGCTTTCTTT	CASSSQGGNTEAFF
TRBV6-1	16	.	TRBJ2-2	.	TGTGCCAGCAGGGAACGGGGCACGGGCGGAACCGGGGAGCTGTTTTTT	CASRERGTGGTGELFF